This TCR beta chain was identified during a study of identical twins. Study results and limitations: Conclusions leaned on cross-sectional statistical analysis and did not track the same donors over time.

Losses at the gene ends were 4 bases for V and 3 bases for J; bases not matched to a gene: 6. CDR3 size: 15 residues. Germline CDR1 SGHVS, CDR2 FQNEAQ. Using its own MiXCR run on the 5' RACE reads, TCRdb lists one record per CDR3 protein. The sample holds some 190,000 distinct CDR3 sequences, about a sixth seen once. This clonotype has more than one count but fewer than ten. Its antigen is not known. The sample was also linked to a second study, of T cells expressing NK-cell markers.

The clonotype comes from a woman aged 18-29 years in good health. V gene TRBV7-8 combines with J gene TRBJ2-7; TRBD1 agrees at 10 bases. Sequenced input: CD8+ T cells sorted from blood. CDR3 bases: TGTGCCAGCAGCTCTCGACGGGACAGGGGCTACGAGCAGTACTTC. It translates to CASSSRRDRGYEQYF.